Listed here is a single TCR beta chain. This clonotype was recorded a few times. The antigen it recognizes is unknown. No clone much larger than this one lies a single base away; base qualities are absent. The treatment or condition tag for this specimen amounts to: allogeneic hematopoietic cell transplantation with graft depleted of TCRalphabeta T cells and CD19 B cells. TCRalphabeta/CD19-depleted allogeneic hematopoietic cell grafts were given to the transplant recipients, all of whom were children. The library was built by means of PCR. TCRdb shows the sequencer as Illumina HiSeq 2500. TCR library preparation used molecular barcoding, with unique molecular identifiers applied to normalize quantification of the TCRbeta repertoire. Clones were called with MiXCR by TCRdb after fastp trimmed the public reads at Q25, and only in-frame beta chains were retained. Rows with one shared CDR3 protein collapse into an entry with the most common genes and DNA. The sample table shows fewer than 450,000 distinct CDR3 sequences, and around 16% are seen once. 35% to 50% of the sample is held by the ten biggest clonotypes.

The sample comes from a study of T-cell reconstitution after alpha-beta-depleted transplantation in children (dated by TCRdb to the mid-2010s). The study in broad terms: The study quantitatively tracked T-cell immune reconstitution after TCRalphabeta/CD19-depleted allogeneic hematopoietic cell transplantation in children using TCR repertoire profiling. Study-wide conclusions, independent of this receptor: In some patients, the high TCRbeta diversity seen at day 60 was put down to recipient T cells and intrathymic progenitors that had survived conditioning. Apparently early alphabetaT-cell count recovery about two months after transplant reportedly relied on only several hundred rapidly expanded clones derived from non-depleted graft cells. Over subsequent months, a decline in hyperexpanded clone frequencies was noted, and after one year, T-cell counts and TCRbeta diversity were mostly ascribed to newly produced T cells.

From a lookup of the germline V gene, CDR1 and CDR2 are MDHEN and SYDVKM. V and J are truncated by 5 bases and 2 bases respectively, leaving an intervening sequence of 21 bases. The cysteine opens and the phenylalanine closes a CDR3 of 17 amino acids. The entry retains the CDR3 DNA only, 51 bases that are in frame from base 1. Sample: PBMCs, mostly from graft donor cells, taken 360 days after TCRalphabeta/CD19-depleted stem cell transplant. Recombination connected TRBV28 to TRBJ1-1, with TRBD1 as a weak D call on 6 bases. The sequence derives from a male patient aged 2-15 years who had a stem cell transplant for acute lymphoblastic leukemia, so the T cells may come from the graft donor. This receptor carries the CDR3 CASSLAQGRSVNTEAFF. The DNA sequence reads TGTGCCAGCAGTCTAGCCCAGGGGAGAAGTGTTAACACTGAAGCTTTCTTT.